One and the same sample provided the 10 T cell receptor beta chains below, sequenced in a study of blood T cell repertoires in COVID-19. The protocol was immunoSEQ multiplex PCR, while the TCRdb copy is restricted to in-frame clones and leaves out a portion. The repertoire holds some 270,000 clones, with approximately 85% as singletons. The specimen sequenced was PBMCs or T cells enriched from blood (not recorded which). The receptors here all came from a woman aged 30 to 39 who had recovered from COVID-19.

In its sample, this clone was seen a few times. The chain recombines TRBV14 with TRBJ1-4, with 7 bases fitting TRBD1. V lost 8 bases and J lost 6; bases outside the gene matches: 24. Germline assignment: CDR1 SGHDN and CDR2 FVKESK. The CDR3 is made up of 19 amino acids. CDR3 amino acids: CASFNREGAHSVCYEKLFF. In DNA form, the CDR3 reads TGTGCCAGCTTTAACCGGGAGGGGGCGCATTCGGTCTGTTATGAAAAACTGTTTTTT.

The chain is built from TRBV5-6 and TRBJ2-2; 8 nucleotides align to TRBD1. Looked up from germline, CDR1 is SGHDT and CDR2 is YYEEEE. The CDR3 is 13 residues long. V lost 0 bases, J lost 10 bases, and 2 bases stayed unmatched. CDR3 nucleotides: TGTGCCAGCAGCTTGGGGACAGGGCCGGAGCTGTTTTTT. It is translated as CASSLGTGPELFF.

The chain links TRBV12-3 or TRBV12-4 to TRBJ2-7, with no clear D. V gave up 5 bases and J gave up 0 bases, with 5 bases separating them. This CDR3 has 12 residues. The CDR3 DNA reads TGTGCCAGCAGTCCGAGCTCCTACGAGCAGTACTTC. Amino acids: CASSPSSYEQYF.

J is TRBJ2-5 and V is TRBV7-2; 8 bases line up with TRBD2. This CDR3 has 17 amino acids. CDR1 is SGHTA, CDR2 FQGNSA, per germline. With V trimmed by 6 bases and J by 5 bases, 17 bases remained unmatched. The chain's CDR3 is CASRVAISGSFHETQYF. In DNA form, the CDR3 reads TGTGCCAGCAGAGTAGCCATCAGCGGGAGCTTTCACGAGACCCAGTACTTC. The full variable domain, its missing parts supplied by reference TRBV7-2 and TRBJ2-5, is GAGVSQSPSNKVTEKGKDVELRCDPISGHTALYWYRQSLGQGLEFLIYFQGNSAPDKSGLPSDRFSAERTGGSVSTLTIQRTQQEDSAVYLCASRVAISGSFHETQYFGPGTRLLVL.

The genes are TRBV5-6 and TRBJ2-5; TRBD2 aligns across 16 bases. From germline, CDR1 is SGHDT and CDR2 YYEEEE. The CDR3 has 17 residues. J gave up 4 bases and V 3 bases, and 6 bases lay outside the gene matches. The CDR3 DNA follows: TGTGCCAGCAGCTCACTTGGGACTAGCGGGAGGGGAGAGACCCAGTACTTC. It translates to CASSSLGTSGRGETQYF.

The chain combines TRBV28 with TRBJ2-1, with 7 nucleotides matching TRBD2. Per the germline V gene, CDR1 is MDHEN and CDR2 is SYDVKM. The CDR3 loop spans 16 amino acids. V was pared by 3 bases and J by 6 bases, with 11 bases of the junction left unmatched. CDR3 in amino acids: CASSFSAGESVNEQFF. The DNA for the CDR3 is TGTGCCAGCAGTTTCTCGGCGGGAGAGTCGGTCAATGAGCAGTTCTTC.

The V gene is TRBV5-1, the J gene TRBJ1-2; a weak D match, TRBD1 (5 bases). Germline loops: CDR1 SGHRS, CDR2 YFSETQ. V lost 6 bases, J lost 3 bases, and 15 bases lay in between. This CDR3 has 14 residues. The chain's CDR3 is CASKAPGLDYGYTF. CDR3 nucleotides: TGCGCCAGCAAGGCCCCAGGGCTTGACTATGGCTACACCTTC. The full variable domain, with the rest looked up from reference TRBV5-1 and TRBJ1-2, is KAGVTQTPRYLIKTRGQQVTLSCSPISGHRSVSWYQQTPGQGLQFLFEYFSETQRNKGNFPGRFSGRQFSNSRSEMNVSTLELGDSALYLCASKAPGLDYGYTFGSGTRLTVV.

The chain recombines TRBV7-2 with TRBJ2-5; a possible D gene is TRBD2 (5 bases). This CDR3 spans 14 amino acids. Trimming stripped 1 base from V and 5 bases from J, with 11 bases between. Germline-derived CDR1 and CDR2 are SGHTA and FQGNSA. Written as DNA, the CDR3 is TGTGCCAGCAGCTTAGGAGGGCGCGGGGAGACCCAGTACTTC. It is translated as CASSLGGRGETQYF.

The gene calls are TRBV7-9 and TRBJ2-6; tentative D call: TRBD1 (6 bases). The V gene lost 1 base and the J gene lost 0 bases, with 13 bases spanning the gap. CDR1 is SEHNR and CDR2 is FQNEAQ in the germline V gene (reference sequence). The CDR3 covers 18 residues. CDR3 sequence: CASSLGWQGSSGANVLTF. The CDR3 bases are TGTGCCAGCAGCTTAGGCTGGCAGGGGAGCTCTGGGGCCAACGTCCTGACTTTC.

This chain uses TRBV28 with TRBJ1-1, with 8 positions matching TRBD1. Germline V gives CDR1 MDHEN, CDR2 SYDVKM. The length of the CDR3 is 13 residues. Trimming took 4 bases from V and 10 from J; bases not matched to a gene: 8. The CDR3 protein is CASSSPIDRGAFF. The CDR3 DNA reads TGTGCCAGCAGTTCCCCTATTGACAGGGGAGCTTTCTTT.